These T cell receptor beta chains were read from a single sample in a study of PD-L1 blockade in urothelial cancer. Assay used: immunoSEQ multiplex PCR; TCRdb lists only in-frame clones, some missing. The repertoire holds 30,000 to 40,000 clones, with around four fifths as singletons. The sequenced sample was PBMCs, obtained around atezolizumab (anti-PD-L1) treatment. Source of these receptors: an elderly man with urothelial cancer. The CDR3 runs from the conserved cysteine through the conserved F or W. A D gene is named only where the DNA matches it firmly. Clone size appears in some rows only: once, few, many, or a class for an expanded clone.

15 | TRBJ2-5 | TRBV7-2 | TRBD1 | - | CASTPTGGGLETQYF | TGTGCCAGCACCCCTACAGGGGGAGGTCTAGAGACCCAGTACTTC
14 | TRBJ2-3 | TRBV19 | - | - | CASSIDAAGDTQYF | TGTGCCAGTAGTATAGACGCGGCTGGAGATACGCAGTATTTT
14 | TRBJ1-1 | TRBV27 | - | - | CASRPRGGSFEAFF | TGTGCCAGCAGGCCCCGGGGGGGGTCTTTTGAAGCTTTCTTT
14 | TRBJ2-7 | TRBV27 | TRBD2 | - | CASGSLGGSYEQYF | TGTGCCAGCGGTTCCCTAGGCGGGAGCTACGAGCAGTACTTC
13 | TRBJ2-1 | TRBV11-2 | - | - | CASSFGVYNEQFF | TGTGCCAGCAGCTTTGGAGTTTACAATGAGCAGTTCTTC
16 | TRBJ2-2 | TRBV5-1 | TRBD2 | - | CASSLTSGRASGELFF | TGCGCCAGCAGCCTGACTAGCGGGAGGGCGTCCGGGGAGCTGTTTTTT
15 | TRBJ2-5 | TRBV6-5 | TRBD1 | - | CASSYSAGGGETQYF | TGTGCCAGCAGTTACTCGGCAGGGGGCGGAGAGACCCAGTACTTC
15 | TRBJ2-1 | TRBV11-2 | TRBD1 | - | CASSLGTGGYNEQFF | TGTGCCAGCAGCTTAGGGACAGGGGGGTACAATGAGCAGTTCTTC
12 | TRBJ2-7 | TRBV5-1 | - | - | CASSANSYEQYF | TGCGCCAGCAGCGCCAATAGCTACGAGCAGTACTTC
15 | TRBJ1-4 | TRBV6-5 | - | - | CASRVGRGSDEKLFF | TGTGCCAGCAGGGTGGGTAGGGGCTCGGATGAAAAACTGTTTTTT
14 | TRBJ1-1 | TRBV28 | TRBD1 | - | CASSGQGKNTEAFF | TGTGCCAGCAGTGGACAGGGAAAGAACACTGAAGCTTTCTTT
14 | TRBJ1-3 | TRBV28 | - | - | CASSFGGTRNTIYF | TGTGCCAGCAGTTTCGGGGGAACTAGAAACACCATATATTTT
20 | TRBJ2-1 | TRBV14 | TRBD2 | - | CASSPQGVTSGRTSYNEQFF | TGTGCCAGCAGCCCCCAAGGAGTCACTAGCGGGAGGACCTCCTACAATGAGCAGTTCTTC
14 | TRBJ2-5 | TRBV27 | TRBD2 | - | CASMASGFQETQYF | TGTGCCAGCATGGCTAGCGGCTTTCAAGAGACCCAGTACTTC
12 | TRBJ2-5 | TRBV29-1 | - | - | CSVVGVLQTQYF | TGCAGCGTTGTAGGGGTCCTCCAGACCCAGTACTTC
15 | TRBJ1-1 | TRBV7-9 | TRBD1 | - | CASSLPDRGNTEAFF | TGTGCCAGCAGCTTACCGGACAGGGGAAACACTGAAGCTTTCTTT
15 | TRBJ2-7 | TRBV10-3 | TRBD1 | - | CAISEGTGGLYEQYF | TGTGCCATCAGTGAGGGGACAGGGGGCCTCTACGAGCAGTACTTC
16 | TRBJ1-5 | TRBV30 | - | - | CAWSGRGGYGNQPQHF | TGTGCCTGGAGTGGGAGGGGAGGGTACGGCAATCAGCCCCAGCATTTT
13 | TRBJ2-7 | TRBV5-4 | - | once | CASSLTGSYEQYF | TGTGCCAGCAGTCTGACTGGCTCCTACGAGCAGTACTTC
14 | TRBJ2-1 | TRBV30 | TRBD2 | - | CAWNGRGLEDEQFF | TGTGCCTGGAACGGGAGGGGCCTGGAAGATGAGCAGTTCTTC
13 | TRBJ1-2 | TRBV2 | TRBD1 | - | CASTPDRGGGYTF | TGTGCCAGCACCCCGGACAGGGGAGGTGGCTACACCTTC
12 | TRBJ1-5 | TRBV6-1 | - | - | CASSPRGEPQHF | TGTGCCAGCAGTCCCAGGGGTGAGCCCCAGCATTTT
16 | TRBJ2-1 | TRBV6-5 | TRBD1 | - | CASSYETGPYYNEQFF | TGTGCCAGCAGTTACGAGACAGGGCCGTACTACAATGAGCAGTTCTTC
17 | TRBJ2-5 | TRBV9 | - | - | CASSVAVGGRFQETQYF | TGTGCCAGCAGCGTAGCGGTGGGAGGAAGATTCCAAGAGACCCAGTACTTC
14 | TRBJ2-5 | TRBV30 | TRBD1 | - | CAWKGAGWRETQYF | TGTGCCTGGAAGGGGGCGGGTTGGAGAGAGACCCAGTACTTC
16 | TRBJ2-6 | TRBV7-2 | TRBD1 | - | CASSNRGPAGANVLTF | TGTGCCAGCAGCAACAGGGGGCCTGCTGGGGCCAACGTCCTGACTTTC
15 | TRBJ2-1 | TRBV29-1 | - | - | CSVEGWRAEINEQFF | TGCAGCGTTGAAGGATGGAGGGCCGAGATCAATGAGCAGTTCTTC
14 | TRBJ2-1 | TRBV11-3 | TRBD2 | - | CASSPGEGRDEQFF | TGTGCCAGCAGCCCGGGGGAGGGCCGGGATGAGCAGTTCTTC
11 | TRBJ2-1 | TRBV7-9 | TRBD1 | - | CASSRQGEQFF | TGTGCCAGCAGTCGACAGGGCGAGCAGTTCTTC